This T cell receptor (beta chain) was recovered during a study of OX40 agonist ivuxolimab in advanced cancers. The wider study: 40% to 50% of patients had received prior checkpoint inhibitor therapy. Notes on the study in general: Fewer expanded clones were found on average in CD4+ than in CD8+ T cells. Among the lowest peripheral clonal expansion occurred in 0.1-3.0 mg/kg partial responders.

The table came from immunoSEQ multiplex PCR; TCRdb's copy has only in-frame clones and leaves some out. The sample holds fewer than 90,000 clones, less than 95% seen once. J gave up 0 bases and V 5 bases, and 14 bases lay outside the gene matches. CDR1 and CDR2 (germline): MDHEN, SYDVKM. The CDR3 length is 18 residues. On this clone: Its antigen is as yet unknown.

Here the sequenced sample was CD4+ or CD8+ T cells sorted from blood, taken in a trial of the OX40 agonist ivuxolimab. The clonotype comes from an adult with an advanced solid tumor such as melanoma, head and neck, liver or kidney cancer. V gene TRBV28 combines with J gene TRBJ2-3; 7 bases line up with TRBD1. The CDR3 region is CASSPQGVGGPSTDTQYF. CDR3 DNA sequence: TGTGCCAGCAGTCCCCAGGGGGTCGGAGGTCCTAGCACAGATACGCAGTATTTT.